This T cell receptor (beta chain) was documented in a study of CD8 T cells in Susac syndrome. The study's findings and limits: It was acknowledged in the study that the number of individuals who were included in its TCR sequencing and HLA analysis was relatively small.

Note on this clonotype: Its matching antigen is unknown.

With random hexamers, 0.5 to 1 ug RNA was reverse transcribed. An immunoSEQ multiplex PCR amplified TCR beta CDR3 over 54 Vbeta and 13 Jbeta. TCRdb fed the immunoSEQ multiplex PCR reads into MiXCR, producing one record per CDR3 protein. Of about 66,000 distinct CDR3 sequences listed, approximately 96% are singletons. CD8+ and CD4+ blood T cells underwent TCR beta sequencing. The multiple sclerosis control group was made up of treatment-naive patients with stable or active relapsing-remitting disease. This CDR3 has 17 amino acids. CDR1 and CDR2 from the germline V gene are MNHEY and SVGAGI. The germline V and J ends were trimmed by 2 bases and 4 bases, with 20 bases remaining between them.

The genes are TRBV6-5 and TRBJ2-5, with unresolved D. The receptor was isolated from a human donor with multiple sclerosis. The sample comprised CD8+ T cells from PBMCs. In nucleotides, the CDR3 is TGTGCCAGCAGTTACACGACACTCCCGATCGACCCAGAGACCCAGTACTTC. Amino acid sequence: CASSYTTLPIDPETQYF.